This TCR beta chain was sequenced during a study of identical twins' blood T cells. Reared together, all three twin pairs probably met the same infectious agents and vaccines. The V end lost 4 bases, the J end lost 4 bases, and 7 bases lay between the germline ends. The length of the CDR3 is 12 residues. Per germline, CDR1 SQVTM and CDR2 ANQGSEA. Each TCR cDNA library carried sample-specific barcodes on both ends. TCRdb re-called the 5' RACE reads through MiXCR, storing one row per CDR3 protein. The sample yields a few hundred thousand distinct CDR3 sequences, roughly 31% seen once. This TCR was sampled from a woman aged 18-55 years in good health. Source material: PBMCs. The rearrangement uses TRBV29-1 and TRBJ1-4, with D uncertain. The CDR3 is CSVGRINEKLFF. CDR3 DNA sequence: TGCAGCGTTGGGCGGATTAATGAAAAACTGTTTTTT.